Here is one TCR beta chain with its context. Its target is unknown. TCR beta sequences were obtained from blood CD8+ and CD4+ T cells. Healthy donors were controls matched for age and sex. Reverse transcription of about 0.45 to 1 ug RNA was carried out with random hexamers. The authors amplified TCR beta CDR3 across 54 Vbeta and 13 Jbeta using immunoSEQ multiplex PCR. TCRdb called the immunoSEQ multiplex PCR reads again in MiXCR, with one record for every CDR3 protein. The table records some 160,000 distinct CDR3 sequences, about 90% of them present only once. V was trimmed by 6 bases and J by 6 bases, leaving 15 bases between them. This CDR3 is 14 amino acids long. The germline CDR1 and CDR2 sequences are SGHDN and FVKESK. The data are from a study of CD8 T cells in Susac syndrome. General study results and limits: As acknowledged by the study, its TCR sequencing and HLA analysis included a relatively small number of individuals.

The sample consisted of CD4+ T cells from PBMCs. The chain links TRBV14 to TRBJ1-5; TRBD1 is a possible D gene (6 bases). This TCR was sampled from a human donor in good health. The CDR3 here is CASSHAGAGQPQHF. The CDR3 DNA follows: TGTGCCAGCAGTCACGCAGGGGCCGGTCAGCCCCAGCATTTT.